This T cell receptor beta chain was obtained from a study of OX40 agonist ivuxolimab in advanced cancers. Study information: Patients received intravenous ivuxolimab every 2 weeks at 0.01 to 10 mg/kg.

Data came from immunoSEQ multiplex PCR; TCRdb stores just in-frame clones and leaves some out. The sample has tens of thousands of clones; approximately 90% are singletons. Study-level results: CD4+ and CD8+ blood T cells expanded clonally by week 6 at 0.1 to 3.0 mg/kg.

Of note for this clone: Its specificity is not known.

This specimen consisted of CD4+ or CD8+ T cells sorted from blood, obtained in a trial of the OX40 agonist ivuxolimab. The source of this sequence is an adult with an advanced solid tumor such as melanoma, head and neck, liver or kidney cancer.

The CDR3 loop reads CASSVRTGSGETQYF. The CDR3 DNA reads TGTGCCAGCAGCGTACGGACAGGGAGTGGAGAGACCCAGTACTTC. The chain has TRBV9 and TRBJ2-5, with 8 bases fitting TRBD1. The ends lost 1 base at V and 4 bases at J; junction bases unmatched: 6. Germline lookup yields CDR1 SGDLS and CDR2 YYNGEE. The CDR3 sequence is 15 residues long.